Below are 16 T cell receptor beta chains sequenced from a single sample in a study of blood T cell repertoires in COVID-19. Sequencing was performed with immunoSEQ multiplex PCR; in TCRdb, only in-frame clones are kept and a portion is missing. The sample lists 65,000 to 90,000 clones, roughly three quarters occurring once. The source material was peripheral blood. The receptor set was obtained from a man in his sixties or seventies with COVID-19, enrolled during active disease.

V and J are TRBV5-1 and TRBJ2-1; 7 bases are a match to TRBD2. J lost 1 base, V lost 2 bases, and 24 bases had no gene match. CDR3 length: 22 amino acids. Germline CDR1 is SGHRS and CDR2 is YFSETQ. The CDR3 DNA reads TGCGCCAGCAGCTTAGCCCCAATTTCGACTAGCCCCCCTCCGCGGTCCTACAATGAGCAGTTCTTC. Amino acids: CASSLAPISTSPPPRSYNEQFF.

The rearrangement joins TRBV7-3 to TRBJ2-1; D is perhaps TRBD1 (6 bases). The CDR3 has 16 residues. V lost 6 bases, J lost 1 base, and 16 bases lay in between. Germline V gene sequence: CDR1 SGHTA, CDR2 FQGTGA. CDR3 amino acids: CASSPAGTLSYNEQFF. CDR3 DNA sequence: TGTGCCAGCAGTCCCGCCGGGACATTGTCCTACAATGAGCAGTTCTTC.

This clone was counted a single time. The genes are TRBV11-2 and TRBJ2-1; 7 positions agree with TRBD2. Germline V gene lookup returns CDR1 SGHAT and CDR2 FQNNGV. V lost 5 bases to trimming and J lost 2 bases; unmatched junction nucleotides: 6. CDR3 length: 15 residues. The chain's CDR3 is CASSTSGTTYNEQFF. CDR3 in DNA: TGTGCCAGCAGCACCTCCGGGACTACCTACAATGAGCAGTTCTTC.

The V and J genes are TRBV4-2 and TRBJ2-2; TRBD2 might be the D (6 bases). The V end lost 0 bases, the J end lost 5 bases, and 10 bases lay between the germline ends. The CDR3 loop spans 15 amino acids. Per germline, CDR1 LGHNA and CDR2 YNFKEQ. CDR3 DNA sequence: TGTGCCAGCAGCCAAGATCAGACTAGGACCGGGGAGCTGTTTTTT. Amino acid sequence: CASSQDQTRTGELFF.

V is TRBV24-1 and J is TRBJ1-1; no firm D call. Germline CDR1 reads KGHDR; CDR2 reads SFDVKD. The CDR3 extends over 14 amino acids. The V gene lost 4 bases and the J gene lost 5 bases, with 13 bases spanning the gap. CDR3 nucleotide sequence: TGTGCCACCAGTGACCCTAAGACCAGGACTGAAGCTTTCTTT. Amino acids: CATSDPKTRTEAFF.

This clone was seen just once. The J gene is TRBJ1-6, the V gene TRBV28, with D uncertain. The CDR3 covers 14 residues. V gave up 3 bases and J gave up 7 bases, with 10 bases separating them. Per the germline V gene, CDR1 is MDHEN and CDR2 is SYDVKM. CDR3 bases: TGTGCCAGCAGTTTCCCGGCGGGAAATTCACCCCTCCACTTT. Protein: CASSFPAGNSPLHF.

This sequence joins TRBV10-3 and TRBJ1-2; D gene unclear. This CDR3 spans 13 amino acids. Trimming removed 7 bases from V and 3 bases from J, with 12 bases in between. Germline V gives CDR1 ENHRY, CDR2 SYGVKD. The CDR3 region is CAITKEADYGYTF. The DNA for the CDR3 is TGTGCCATCACGAAGGAGGCGGACTATGGCTACACCTTC.

The chain employs TRBV27 and TRBJ2-1; 11 bases line up with TRBD1. The CDR3 length is 14 residues. With 3 bases clipped from V and 8 bases from J, the junction kept 3 bases outside the gene matches. Germline V gene lookup returns CDR1 MNHEY and CDR2 SMNVEV (reference sequence). The CDR3 here is CASSLGQGGYEQFF. The CDR3 DNA sequence: TGTGCCAGCAGTTTGGGACAGGGGGGATATGAGCAGTTCTTC.

The CDR3 loop is CASSQDWTGAKLFF. The CDR3 region has the DNA TGTGCCAGCAGCCAAGATTGGACAGGGGCAAAACTGTTTTTT. This sequence joins TRBV3-1 (or the pseudogene TRBV3-2) and TRBJ1-4; 9 bases fit TRBD1. In germline, CDR1 is LGHDT, CDR2 YNNKEL (reference sequence). This CDR3 contains 14 residues. With V trimmed by 0 bases and J by 10 bases, 3 bases remained unmatched.

The chain joins TRBV5-4 to TRBJ2-7; no clear D. This CDR3 is built from 12 residues. V was pared by 0 bases and J by 7 bases, with 8 bases between. Germline V gene data show CDR1 as SGHNT and CDR2 as YYREEE (reference sequence). The chain's CDR3 is CASSLVQSEQYF. The CDR3 bases are TGTGCCAGCAGCTTGGTACAATCGGAGCAGTACTTC.

The CDR3 spells CASGTSGSKGNEQFF. CDR3 nucleotides: TGCGCCAGCGGGACTAGCGGGAGTAAGGGGAATGAGCAGTTCTTC. The V gene is TRBV5-1, the J gene TRBJ2-1; 14 positions match TRBD2. This CDR3 comprises 15 residues. The V segment lost 7 bases and the J segment 7 bases; nucleotides outside the gene matches: 7. Looked up from germline, CDR1 is SGHRS and CDR2 is YFSETQ.

The chain joins TRBV19 to TRBJ2-3; maybe TRBD1 (6 bases). Trimming shortened V by 3 bases and J by 2 bases, and 24 bases separated the two germline ends. Germline V gene lookup returns CDR1 LNHDA and CDR2 SQIVND (reference sequence). The CDR3 is made up of 19 amino acids. This chain's CDR3 is CASSIFPVNPTGYTDTQYF. The CDR3 DNA sequence: TGTGCCAGTAGTATTTTCCCTGTAAATCCAACAGGGTACACAGATACGCAGTATTTT.

The V gene is TRBV2, the J gene TRBJ1-3, with D perhaps matching TRBD1 (6 bases). CDR3 length: 15 amino acids. Per germline, CDR1 SNHLY and CDR2 FYNNEI. The ends were cut back, 7 bases at V and 0 bases at J, with 13 bases in the middle. Here the CDR3 reads CASTYTGNSGNTIYF. CDR3 DNA: TGTGCCAGCACCTATACAGGGAACTCTGGAAACACCATATATTTT.

This CDR3 reads CAISESRTGSNSPLHF. CDR3 coding DNA: TGTGCCATCAGTGAGTCAAGGACAGGGAGTAATTCACCCCTCCACTTT. V gene TRBV10-3 combines with J gene TRBJ1-6; 8 bases are a match to TRBD1. V shed 0 bases, J shed 6 bases, and the junction held 4 bases outside the gene matches. Germline CDR1 is ENHRY and CDR2 is SYGVKD. The CDR3 is made up of 16 amino acids.

The V gene is TRBV20-1, the J gene TRBJ2-7; tentative D call: TRBD1 (5 bases). This CDR3 region has 11 residues. Trimming left V 6 bases short and J 4 bases short, with 10 bases between. Germline CDR1 DFQATT, CDR2 SNEGSKA (reference sequence). The CDR3, as DNA: TGCAGTGCGCTCAGGGTATACGAGCAGTACTTC. Translated, it gives CSALRVYEQYF.

The chain carries TRBV7-3 and TRBJ2-1; 8 bases align to TRBD1. CDR1 is SGHTA and CDR2 is FQGTGA in the germline V gene. This CDR3 is 17 amino acids long. The J segment lost 3 bases and the V segment lost 1 base, leaving 8 bases of the junction unmatched. The CDR3 loop is CASSLNSGRGLYNEQFF. In nucleotides, the CDR3 is TGTGCCAGCAGCTTAAATTCGGGCAGGGGGCTCTACAATGAGCAGTTCTTC.